Each of the 26 T cell receptor beta chains below was sequenced from the same sample in a study of cytomegalovirus exposure and HLA in healthy donors listed by TCRdb under 2017. Libraries were built with the immunoSEQ multiplex PCR assay. The multiplex PCR relied on a mix of 60 forward primers for TCR Vbeta segments and 13 reverse primers for TCR Jbeta segments. TCRdb stores this immuneACCESS table with in-frame sequences only. Part of the clones is absent; in the studies checked, under half of the shortfall reflects unresolved V genes, and no reason is known for the rest. In all, the sample holds under 250,000 clones, and around three quarters of those were seen once. The ten largest clones represent approximately 2% of the sample. Source material: PBMCs. The receptors originated from a man aged 25-45 years in good health and CMV-seronegative.

V usage is TRBV5-1 and J usage is TRBJ1-5; 7 bases align to TRBD1. The CDR3 spans 16 residues. Germline trimming cut 2 bases from V and 5 bases from J; bases unmatched to any gene: 10. Germline lookup yields CDR1 SGHRS and CDR2 YFSETQ. The CDR3 loop reads CASSFGPGQTYQPQHF. CDR3 DNA: TGCGCCAGCAGCTTCGGACCGGGACAGACATATCAGCCCCAGCATTTT.

V usage is TRBV20-1 and J usage is TRBJ2-2; weak D call: TRBD1 (5 bases). CDR1 is DFQATT, CDR2 SNEGSKA, per germline (reference sequence). Trimming removed 5 bases at V and 6 bases at J, with 7 bases between. The CDR3 totals 11 residues. CDR3 amino acids: CSAPGPGELFF. CDR3 coding DNA: TGCAGTGCTCCAGGGCCCGGGGAGCTGTTTTTT.

CDR3 region: CAASPISGREDEQFF. CDR3 DNA sequence: TGTGCCGCGTCGCCAATTAGCGGGAGGGAGGATGAGCAGTTCTTC. V usage is TRBV27 and J usage is TRBJ2-1; 11 bases are shared with TRBD2. The CDR3 loop spans 15 amino acids. The V gene's germline CDR1 is MNHEY and CDR2 SMNVEV (reference sequence). V was clipped by 11 bases and J by 8 bases; unmatched bases: 14.

This clone appeared once. The chain uses TRBV19 and TRBJ2-5; 13 positions agree with TRBD2. CDR1 and CDR2 from the germline V gene are LNHDA and SQIVND (reference sequence). V was clipped by 6 bases and J by 5 bases; unmatched bases: 12. The CDR3 sequence is 17 residues long. The CDR3 DNA sequence: TGTGCCAGTAGCACCTCCGGGACTAGCGGGATCTGGGAGACCCAGTACTTC. Its protein product is CASSTSGTSGIWETQYF.

The chain joins TRBV6-5 to TRBJ1-1; TRBD1 might be the D (5 bases). CDR1 is MNHEY and CDR2 is SVGAGI in the germline V gene. V lost 4 bases to trimming and J lost 1 base, with 13 bases between them. The CDR3 runs to 15 residues. The CDR3 is CASSCSWGENTEAFF. CDR3 sequence (DNA): TGTGCCAGCAGTTGCTCGTGGGGGGAGAACACTGAAGCTTTCTTT.

This sequence joins TRBV5-6 and TRBJ2-7; 8 nucleotides match TRBD1. The CDR3 extends over 14 amino acids. Germline CDR1 SGHDT, CDR2 YYEEEE. J gave up 2 bases and V 6 bases, and 7 bases lay outside the gene matches. CDR3 in DNA: TGTGCCAGCATAGGTGGACAGGGCGCCTACGAGCAGTACTTC. Encoded protein: CASIGGQGAYEQYF.

The chain joins TRBV5-1 to TRBJ2-7; 12 bases are shared with TRBD2. J lost 0 bases, V lost 0 bases, and 7 bases had no gene match. This CDR3 comprises 18 residues. From germline, CDR1 is SGHRS and CDR2 YFSETQ. The CDR3 bases are TGCGCCAGCAGCTTGGTAGGACGACTAGCGGGAGACTCCTACGAGCAGTACTTC. Amino acid sequence: CASSLVGRLAGDSYEQYF.

The genes are TRBV2 and TRBJ2-1; D not resolved. The CDR3 is 10 residues long. V was clipped by 6 bases and J by 9 bases, with 6 bases between them. CDR1 and CDR2 from the germline V gene are SNHLY and FYNNEI. The CDR3 coding sequence is TGTGCCAGCAGGCTAATTGAGCAGTTCTTC. This encodes CASRLIEQFF.

V and J are TRBV5-1 and TRBJ1-1, with D possibly TRBD1 on 6 matching bases. CDR1 is SGHRS, CDR2 YFSETQ, per germline. The CDR3 totals 15 residues. Trimming cost V 7 bases and J 4 bases, with 20 bases left between them. CDR3 in amino acids: CASAREGGAGTEAFF. The CDR3 DNA reads TGCGCCAGCGCCCGGGAGGGGGGCGCGGGCACTGAAGCTTTCTTT.

This clone appeared a single time. CDR3 nucleotides: TGCGCCAGCAGCTTTAGGGGACTAGCGGGGGGCAATGAGCAGTTCTTC. Encoded protein: CASSFRGLAGGNEQFF. This chain links TRBV5-1 with TRBJ2-1, with 15 bases that match TRBD2. The CDR3 runs to 16 residues. The germline V gene encodes CDR1 SGHRS and CDR2 YFSETQ. V trimming: 2 bases; J trimming: 6 bases; junction bases outside the gene matches: 3.

This clone was picked up one time. The J gene is TRBJ2-2, the V gene TRBV5-6, with TRBD1 matching over 7 bases. V trimming: 3 bases; J trimming: 3 bases; junction bases outside the gene matches: 8. This CDR3 comprises 16 residues. The germline V gene has CDR1 SGHDT and CDR2 YYEEEE. CDR3 coding DNA: TGTGCCAGCAGCTCGCTCGACAGGGTGTACACCGGGGAGCTGTTTTTT. The encoded protein is CASSSLDRVYTGELFF. The full variable domain, its missing parts supplied by reference TRBV5-6 and TRBJ2-2, is DAGVTQSPTHLIKTRGQQVTLRCSPKSGHDTVSWYQQALGQGPQFIFQYYEEEERQRGNFPDRFSGHQFPNYSSELNVNALLLGDSALYLCASSSLDRVYTGELFFGEGSRLTVL.

This sequence joins TRBV4-2 and TRBJ1-1; D is perhaps TRBD1 (6 bases). The CDR3 is made up of 16 amino acids. Germline lookup yields CDR1 LGHNA and CDR2 YNFKEQ. V lost 4 bases, J lost 0 bases, and 15 bases lay in between. In DNA, the CDR3 is TGTGCCAGCAGCCCACTCGACAGGACCATGAACACTGAAGCTTTCTTT. Translated: CASSPLDRTMNTEAFF.

V is TRBV27 and J is TRBJ2-3, with 16 positions matching TRBD2. The CDR3 spans 17 residues. V dropped 5 bases and J dropped 3; count of bases not matched to a gene: 5. The V gene's germline CDR1 is MNHEY and CDR2 SMNVEV (reference sequence). CDR3 region: CASSPGLAGGPTDTQYF. CDR3 DNA: TGTGCCAGCAGTCCGGGACTAGCGGGAGGGCCGACAGATACGCAGTATTTT.

This chain connects TRBV28 to TRBJ1-2; 10 nucleotides align to TRBD1. The germline V gene has CDR1 MDHEN and CDR2 SYDVKM. This CDR3 region has 16 residues. V gave up 6 bases and J gave up 3 bases; unmatched junction bases: 10. The CDR3 sequence is CASRSSGGQGDYGYTF. In DNA, the CDR3 is TGTGCCAGCAGGTCGTCCGGTGGACAGGGGGACTATGGCTACACCTTC.

This clone was seen only a few times. The genes are TRBV6-6 and TRBJ2-7, with 12 bases fitting TRBD1. This CDR3 is built from 15 residues. Germline CDR1 is MNHNY and CDR2 is SVGAGI (reference sequence). V lost 6 bases, J lost 2 bases, and 5 bases stayed unmatched. CDR3 nucleotides: TGTGCCAGCAGATCGGGACAGGGGGCCGCCTACGAGCAGTACTTC. Protein sequence: CASRSGQGAAYEQYF.

The V call is TRBV7-3, the J call TRBJ2-2; no clear D gene. Trimming shortened V by 5 bases and J by 5 bases, and 9 bases separated the two germline ends. From germline, CDR1 is SGHTA and CDR2 FQGTGA. The CDR3 sequence is 13 residues long. The CDR3 DNA reads TGTGCCAGCAGCCAAACTCGTACCGGGGAGCTGTTTTTT. Protein: CASSQTRTGELFF.

This chain links TRBV2 with TRBJ2-7, with D possibly being TRBD2 (5 bases). CDR1 and CDR2 from the germline V gene are SNHLY and FYNNEI. This CDR3 has 14 amino acids. V was shortened by 6 bases and J by 6 bases, with 18 bases between the two germline ends. The CDR3 sequence is CASSDKLGSGEQYF. The CDR3 coding sequence is TGTGCCAGCAGCGACAAACTAGGGAGTGGCGAGCAGTACTTC. Based on the CDR3 plus reference TRBV2 and TRBJ2-7, the full variable domain is EPEVTQTPSHQVTQMGQEVILRCVPISNHLYFYWYRQILGQKVEFLVSFYNNEISEKSEIFDDQFSVERPDGSNFTLKIRSTKLEDSAMYFCASSDKLGSGEQYFGPGTRLTVT.

The chain uses TRBV7-8 and TRBJ2-1; TRBD2 agrees at 15 bases. The CDR3 has 19 residues. After removal of 1 base from V and 4 bases from J, the junction contained 8 bases not matched to a gene. The germline V gene has CDR1 SGHVS and CDR2 FQNEAQ. For the CDR3, the DNA is TGTGCCAGCAGCTTAGGTGGGACTAGCGGGAGGAAACCGTACAATGAGCAGTTCTTC. This translates into CASSLGGTSGRKPYNEQFF.

This clone was found once. The chain links TRBV9 to TRBJ2-7, with 8 bases aligning to TRBD2. The CDR3 loop spans 15 amino acids. In germline, CDR1 is SGDLS, CDR2 YYNGEE. V trimming: 0 bases; J trimming: 5 bases; junction bases outside the gene matches: 7. For the CDR3, the DNA is TGTGCCAGCAGCGTAGGACTGGGACTAGACGACGAGCAGTACTTC. Amino acids: CASSVGLGLDDEQYF. Combining the CDR3 with reference TRBV9 and TRBJ2-7 gives the whole variable domain DSGVTQTPKHLITATGQRVTLRCSPRSGDLSVYWYQQSLDQGLQFLIQYYNGEERAKGNILERFSAQQFPDLHSELNLSSLELGDSALYFCASSVGLGLDDEQYFGPGTRLTVT.

The chain carries TRBV7-9 and TRBJ2-7, with D unresolved. Trimming pared 5 bases from V and 5 bases from J, leaving 10 bases between. Germline CDR1 and CDR2: SEHNR and FQNEAQ (reference sequence). The CDR3 is 12 amino acids. The CDR3 is CASSEPSDEQYF. CDR3 DNA sequence: TGTGCCAGCAGCGAGCCCTCGGACGAGCAGTACTTC.

This clone was observed a handful of times. The chain links TRBV9 to TRBJ2-3; the D gene is possibly TRBD1 (6 bases). The CDR3 sequence is 16 residues long. V lost 3 bases, J lost 3 bases, and 17 bases lay in between. Germline V gene lookup returns CDR1 SGDLS and CDR2 YYNGEE. The CDR3 region is CASSAMDSRQTDTQYF. In DNA, the CDR3 is TGTGCCAGCAGCGCCATGGACAGCCGGCAGACAGATACGCAGTATTTT.

V gene TRBV7-3 combines with J gene TRBJ2-7; D is possibly TRBD2 (7 bases). The ends were cut back, 5 bases at V and 1 base at J, with 15 bases in the middle. Per the germline V gene, CDR1 is SGHTA and CDR2 is FQGTGA. This CDR3 has 15 residues. The CDR3 DNA reads as TGTGCCAGCAGCACGACCAGGGGACTATCCTACGAGCAGTACTTC. This gives the protein CASSTTRGLSYEQYF.

The rearrangement uses TRBV7-3 and TRBJ2-5, with 10 bases lining up with TRBD1. Germline assignment: CDR1 SGHTA and CDR2 FQGTGA. The CDR3 extends over 14 amino acids. J gave up 4 bases and V 5 bases, and 4 bases lay outside the gene matches. CDR3 bases: TGTGCCAGCAGCCAGACAGGGGGCCTAGAGACCCAGTACTTC. It specifies CASSQTGGLETQYF.

The V call is TRBV10-3, the J call TRBJ1-2; TRBD1 matches at 8 bases. Germline CDR1 ENHRY, CDR2 SYGVKD. The trim removed 2 bases at V and 8 bases at J, leaving 13 bases unmatched. This CDR3 has 16 residues. CDR3 nucleotides: TGTGCCATCAGTGAGCGACTGACAGGGGACACTGGAGGCTACACCTTC. Translating it yields CAISERLTGDTGGYTF.

The CDR3 protein is CASSPTGGSYNEQFF. The CDR3, as DNA: TGTGCCAGCAGCCCGACAGGGGGCTCCTACAATGAGCAGTTCTTC. The V and J genes are TRBV7-8 and TRBJ2-1, with 9 bases lining up with TRBD1. The J segment lost 0 bases and the V segment lost 5 bases, leaving 2 bases of the junction unmatched. This CDR3 has 15 residues. From germline, CDR1 is SGHVS and CDR2 FQNEAQ. Drawing the rest from reference TRBV7-8 and TRBJ2-1, the complete variable domain is GAGVSQSPRYKVAKRGQDVALRCDPISGHVSLFWYQQALGQGPEFLTYFQNEAQLDKSGLPSDRFFAERPEGSVSTLKIQRTQQEDSAVYLCASSPTGGSYNEQFFGPGTRLTVL.

This clone was found a few times. The V call is TRBV10-2, the J call TRBJ1-5; no clear D. Looked up from germline, CDR1 is WSHSY and CDR2 is SAAADI. The CDR3 has 13 amino acids. Trimming cost V 3 bases and J 3 bases, with 6 bases left between them. The CDR3 DNA is TGCGCCAGCAGTGAACAGCCCAATCAGCCCCAGCATTTT. It yields the protein CASSEQPNQPQHF.